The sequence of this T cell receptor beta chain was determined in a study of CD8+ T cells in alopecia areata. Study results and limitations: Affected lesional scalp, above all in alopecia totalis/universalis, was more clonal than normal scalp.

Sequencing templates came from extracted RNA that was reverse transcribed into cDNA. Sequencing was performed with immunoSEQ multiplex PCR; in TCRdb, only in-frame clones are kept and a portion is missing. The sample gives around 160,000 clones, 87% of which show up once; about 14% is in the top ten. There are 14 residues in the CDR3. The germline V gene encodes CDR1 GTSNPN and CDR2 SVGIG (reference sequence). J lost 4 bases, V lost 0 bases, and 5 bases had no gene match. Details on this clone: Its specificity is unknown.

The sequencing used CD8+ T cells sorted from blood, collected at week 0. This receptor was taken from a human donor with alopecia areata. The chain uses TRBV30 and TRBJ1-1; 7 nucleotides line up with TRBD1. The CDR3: CAWSVGQVSTEAFF. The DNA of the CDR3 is TGTGCCTGGAGTGTAGGACAGGTTAGCACTGAAGCTTTCTTT. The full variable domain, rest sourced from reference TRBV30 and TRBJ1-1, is SQTIHQWPATLVQPVGSPLSLECTVEGTSNPNLYWYRQAAGRGLQLLFYSVGIGQISSEVPQNLSASRPQDRQFILSSKKLLLSDSGFYLCAWSVGQVSTEAFFGQGTRLTVV.